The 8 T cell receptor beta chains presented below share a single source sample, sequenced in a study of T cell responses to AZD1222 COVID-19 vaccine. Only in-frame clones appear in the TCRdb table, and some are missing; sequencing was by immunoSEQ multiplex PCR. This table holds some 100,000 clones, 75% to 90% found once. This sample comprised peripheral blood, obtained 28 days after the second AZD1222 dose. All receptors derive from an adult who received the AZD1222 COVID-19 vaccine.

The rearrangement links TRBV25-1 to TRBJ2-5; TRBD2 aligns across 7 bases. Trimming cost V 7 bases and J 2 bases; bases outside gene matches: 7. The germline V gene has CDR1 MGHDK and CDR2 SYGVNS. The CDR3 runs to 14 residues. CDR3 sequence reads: CASMGFGRQETQYF. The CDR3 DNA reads TGTGCCAGCATGGGGTTCGGGAGGCAAGAGACCCAGTACTTC.

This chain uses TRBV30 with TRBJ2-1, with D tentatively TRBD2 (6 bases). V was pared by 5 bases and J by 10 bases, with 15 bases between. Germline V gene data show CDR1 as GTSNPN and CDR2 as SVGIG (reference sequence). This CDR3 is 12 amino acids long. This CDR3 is CAWRGEVGEQFF. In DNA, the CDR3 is TGTGCCTGGCGAGGGGAGGTAGGGGAGCAGTTCTTC.

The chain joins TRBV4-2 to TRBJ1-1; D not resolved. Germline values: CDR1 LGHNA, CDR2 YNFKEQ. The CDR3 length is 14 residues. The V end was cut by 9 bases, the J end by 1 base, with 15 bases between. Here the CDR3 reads CASAVQVENTEAFF. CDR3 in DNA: TGTGCCAGTGCGGTCCAGGTGGAGAACACTGAAGCTTTCTTT.

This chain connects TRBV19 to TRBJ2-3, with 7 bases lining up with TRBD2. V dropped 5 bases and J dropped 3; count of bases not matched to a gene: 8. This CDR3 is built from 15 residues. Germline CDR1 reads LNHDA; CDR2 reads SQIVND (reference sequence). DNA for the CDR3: TGTGCCAGTAGTTACGGCGGGGGTGTAACAGATACGCAGTATTTT. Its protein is CASSYGGGVTDTQYF.

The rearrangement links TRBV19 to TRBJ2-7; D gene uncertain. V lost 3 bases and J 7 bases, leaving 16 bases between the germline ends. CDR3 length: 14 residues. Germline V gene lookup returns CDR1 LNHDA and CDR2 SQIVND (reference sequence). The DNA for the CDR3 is TGTGCCAGTAGTATCGAGACTCCTCCCGGGGAGCAGTACTTC. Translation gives CASSIETPPGEQYF.

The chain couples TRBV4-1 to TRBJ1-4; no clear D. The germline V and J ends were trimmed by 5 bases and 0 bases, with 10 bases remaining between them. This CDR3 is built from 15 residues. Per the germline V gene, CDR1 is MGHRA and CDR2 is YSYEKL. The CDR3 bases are TGCGCCAGCAGCATACACAGCGCAACTAATGAAAAACTGTTTTTT. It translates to CASSIHSATNEKLFF.

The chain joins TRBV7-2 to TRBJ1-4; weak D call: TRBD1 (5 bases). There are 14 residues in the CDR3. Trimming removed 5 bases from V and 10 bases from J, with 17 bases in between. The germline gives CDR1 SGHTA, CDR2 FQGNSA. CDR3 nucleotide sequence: TGTGCCAGCAGCCCTGGGGGGGGTAGAGGAAAACTGTTTTTT. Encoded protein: CASSPGGGRGKLFF. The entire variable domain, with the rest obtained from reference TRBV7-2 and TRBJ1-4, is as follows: GAGVSQSPSNKVTEKGKDVELRCDPISGHTALYWYRQSLGQGLEFLIYFQGNSAPDKSGLPSDRFSAERTGGSVSTLTIQRTQQEDSAVYLCASSPGGGRGKLFFGSGTQLSVL.

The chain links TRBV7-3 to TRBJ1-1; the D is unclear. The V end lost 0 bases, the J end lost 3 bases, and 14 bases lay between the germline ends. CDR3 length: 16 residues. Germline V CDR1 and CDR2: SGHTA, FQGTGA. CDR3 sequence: CASSLTGGLLDTEAFF. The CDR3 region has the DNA TGTGCCAGCAGCTTAACGGGAGGGCTTTTGGACACTGAAGCTTTCTTT. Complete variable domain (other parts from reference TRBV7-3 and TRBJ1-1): GAGVSQTPSNKVTEKGKYVELRCDPISGHTALYWYRQSLGQGPEFLIYFQGTGAADDSGLPNDRFFAVRPEGSVSTLKIQRTERGDSAVYLCASSLTGGLLDTEAFFGQGTRLTVV.